The clone carrying this T cell receptor beta chain was counted a few times. Its antigen is still unknown. The CDR3 is 15 amino acids. Germline assignment: CDR1 MNHEY and CDR2 SMNVEV (reference sequence). The germline V and J ends were trimmed by 2 bases and 7 bases, with 15 bases remaining between them. Treatment in this sample: roughly ten-day PBMC culture with coronavirus spike peptide pools or control peptides (ViraFEST assay). This entry comes from a study of vaccination and CD4 T cells after COVID-19. In the study overall: The cells were exposed to overlapping spike peptides originating from SARS-CoV-2, HCoV-NL63, HCoV-OC43 and HCoV-229E for stimulation. A CEFX pool, an HIV-1 Nef pool, or else no peptide went into the control cultures.

An Oncomine TCR Beta short-read assay was used to sequence the DNA from cultured CD4+ T cells. TCRdb ran MiXCR on the PCR reads and lists one entry per CDR3 protein. The data contain 11,000 to 15,000 distinct CDR3 sequences, roughly 60% of them seen just once; the ten biggest clones take up approximately 14%. The chain combines TRBV27 with TRBJ1-5; D remains ambiguous. This receptor was obtained from a human donor who had recovered from COVID-19. Sequenced input: CD4+ T cells from blood, cultured in vitro. This CDR3 reads CASSLSVWARQPQHF. Here the CDR3 DNA reads TGTGCCAGCAGTTTAAGCGTCTGGGCTCGACAGCCCCAGCATTTT.